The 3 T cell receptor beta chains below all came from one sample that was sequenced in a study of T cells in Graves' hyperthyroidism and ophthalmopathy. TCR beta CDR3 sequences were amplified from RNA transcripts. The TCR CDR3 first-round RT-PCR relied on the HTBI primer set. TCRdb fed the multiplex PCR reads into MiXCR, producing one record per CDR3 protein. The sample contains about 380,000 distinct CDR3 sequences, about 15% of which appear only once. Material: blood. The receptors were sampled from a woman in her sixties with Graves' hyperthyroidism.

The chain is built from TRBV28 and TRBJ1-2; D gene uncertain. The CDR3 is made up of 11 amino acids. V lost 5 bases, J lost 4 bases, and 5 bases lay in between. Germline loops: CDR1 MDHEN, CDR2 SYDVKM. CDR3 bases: TGTGCCAGCAGTCACGTCTATGGCTACACCTTC. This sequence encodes CASSHVYGYTF.

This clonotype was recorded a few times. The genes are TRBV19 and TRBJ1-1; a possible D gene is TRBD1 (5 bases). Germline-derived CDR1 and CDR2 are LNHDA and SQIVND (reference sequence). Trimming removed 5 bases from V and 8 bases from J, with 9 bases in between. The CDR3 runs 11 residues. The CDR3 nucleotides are TGTGCCAGTAGTCTGGGGCAAGAAGCTTTCTTT. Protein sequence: CASSLGQEAFF.

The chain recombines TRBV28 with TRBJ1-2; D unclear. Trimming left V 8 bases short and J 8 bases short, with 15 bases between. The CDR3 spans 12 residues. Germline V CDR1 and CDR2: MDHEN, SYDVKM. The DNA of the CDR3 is TGTGCCAGCGCTGGAAACAACGACGGCTACACCTTC. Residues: CASAGNNDGYTF.